This TCR beta chain was observed in a study of T-cell memory formation after mild COVID-19 (dated by TCRdb to the early 2020s). Broadly, across the study: TCR sequence clusters from the two donors were found to be largely donor specific. Two young, previously healthy adult volunteers made up the cohort, one male and one female. Longitudinal TCRalpha and TCRbeta repertoire sequencing tracked T-cell clones expanding and contracting after mild COVID-19 in two donors.

PBMCs were isolated by Ficoll-Paque density gradient centrifugation. The CDR3 sequence holds 14 residues, the cysteine and phenylalanine included. Only the CDR3 DNA is retained, 42 bases long and in frame from the first base. Ends trimmed: V by 5 bases, J by 13 bases; bases unmatched to a gene: 9. CDR1 SGHAT and CDR2 FQNNGV were looked up in the germline V gene. What the study reported, not specific to this receptor: Clones that contracted from day 15 to 85 showed balanced CD4/CD8 phenotypes, whereas a second wave of clones that expanded from day 15 to 37 leaned towards CD4+. Only a couple of mild cases were covered by the study, and larger cohorts that include severe cases with pre-infection samples were considered necessary. The detection of some responding clones in pre-infection memory suggests that pre-existing cross-reactive memory T cells joined the SARS-CoV-2 response. The second-wave clones that peaked on day 37 were not confirmed to be SARS-CoV-2 specific. Contracting CD4+ clones were located mainly in the CM and EM memory subsets, whereas CD8+ clones were found to be enriched in EMRA.

The sequencer listed for this sample is Illumina NovaSeq 6000. TCRalpha and TCRbeta cDNA libraries were built by 5'RACE with constant-segment primers, adding sample barcodes and unique molecular identifiers. RNA was extracted from every sample with Trizol reagent. Amplification of the libraries took two PCR steps, and the second step added a second sample barcode plus Illumina TruSeq adapters. Sequencing of the libraries was done on an Illumina NovaSeq, producing 2 x 150 bp paired-end reads. The source study handled its data this way. With migec v1.2.7, reads were demultiplexed and then collapsed into UMI-guided consensus sequences. Using mixcr v2.1.11, UMI consensuses were aligned to TRA and TRB V and J templates and then assembled into clonotypes. A clonotype was counted as expanded or contracted only when both edgeR and NoisET called the clonotype significant, with the noise models trained on biological replicates. For edgeR calls, the thresholds were a false discovery rate-adjusted p below 0.01 and a log2 fold-change of 1. As an exploratory analysis of dynamics, PCA with hierarchical clustering was applied to max-normalized trajectories of the 1000 most abundant clonotypes. Separately sequenced CD4+ and CD8+ repertoires were used to assign the CD4 or CD8 phenotype of responding clones. The public reads were quality trimmed at Q25 with fastp and then assembled into clones with MiXCR by TCRdb, keeping productive beta chains. Rows are unified per CDR3 protein, each entry keeping the most common DNA and genes. The V and J calls shown here were made by TCRdb, not taken from the authors' results. For this sample there are approximately 350,000 distinct CDR3 sequences; 25% to 30% appear just once. Approximately 13% of the sample rests with the top ten.

The sample holds a few counts of this clonotype. Its antigen specificity is not known. Nothing much larger sits one base from this clone, and base qualities are not available. Sequences were obtained from PBMCs or a T cell subset sorted from them (not recorded which). The sequence links TRBV11-2 to TRBJ1-5; 12 of the junction bases match TRBD1. This receptor was identified in an adult woman who had mild COVID-19 (a few samples of this study predate the infection). The sample titles of this study are shuffled in the database, so cell type and time point are left out; the donor was told from shared clones. The DNA sequence is as follows: TGTGCCAGCAGCCCAGGGACAGGGGGCCTGGGGCAGCATTTT. Its coded protein is CASSPGTGGLGQHF.